These 27 T cell receptor beta chains share one sample of origin, sequenced in a study of vaccination and CD4 T cells after COVID-19 (dated by TCRdb to between 2021 and 2022). The method was PCR. The instrument given in TCRdb is Illumina iSeq 100. DNA from cultured CD4+ T cells underwent TCR sequencing with the Oncomine TCR Beta short-read assay at the Johns Hopkins FTIC core. Starting from the raw public reads, TCRdb applied fastp trimming at Q25, assembled clones with MiXCR and retained in-frame beta chains. Entries are consolidated by CDR3 protein sequence, retaining the most common genes and DNA. The sample includes about 10,000 distinct CDR3 sequences, with 20% to 30% observed a single time. About a quarter of the sample rests with the top ten. This sample's treatment or condition label indicates: approximately nine-day PBMC culture with coronavirus spike peptide pools or control peptides (ViraFEST assay).

The antigens of these receptors remain unknown. The source material was CD4+ T cells from blood, cultured in vitro, sampled before SARS-CoV-2 vaccination. The receptors come from a human donor who received a COVID-19 vaccine.

The table lists this clonotype with a few counts. As DNA, the CDR3 is TGCGCCAGCAGCCAAGAGGGACTAGCGGGGGGTTACAATGAGCAGTTCTTC. Residues: CASSQEGLAGGYNEQFF. The genes are TRBV4-1 and TRBJ2-1; TRBD2 matches 15 bases. Trimming took 0 bases from V and 4 from J; bases not matched to a gene: 1. The length of the CDR3 is 17 residues. Germline assignment: CDR1 MGHRA and CDR2 YSYEKL.

The chain joins TRBV5-1 to TRBJ1-1; perhaps TRBD1 as D (5 bases). The germline gives CDR1 SGHRS, CDR2 YFSETQ. Trimming took off 3 bases at V and 2 bases at J, with 11 bases between the two ends. The CDR3 spans 14 residues. In DNA form, the CDR3 reads TGCGCCAGCAGCTCTGGGGACCGCAACACTGAAGCTTTCTTT. Its translation: CASSSGDRNTEAFF.

A few counts support this clonotype. The chain has TRBV18 and TRBJ2-3, with D unclear. The CDR3 runs to 19 residues. V was clipped by 3 bases and J by 2 bases, with 24 bases between them. Germline CDR1 KGHSH, CDR2 LQKENI. The CDR3 loop reads CASSPTNKTTHPPTDTQYF. In nucleotides, the CDR3 is TGTGCCAGCTCACCCACAAATAAAACGACCCATCCCCCCACAGATACGCAGTATTTT.

The chain carries TRBV7-3 and TRBJ2-3; D is possibly TRBD2 (6 bases). The CDR3 runs 15 residues. Deletions cut 2 bases from V and 5 bases from J, with 14 bases between. Germline V gives CDR1 SGHTA, CDR2 FQGTGA. CDR3 nucleotide sequence: TGTGCCAGCAGCTTATTTTCACGGCGGGGAGATACGCAGTATTTT. Protein: CASSLFSRRGDTQYF.

The chain uses TRBV19 and TRBJ2-5; 10 nucleotides line up with TRBD2. J was trimmed by 1 base and V by 4 bases; bases with no gene match: 6. This CDR3 contains 16 residues. The germline V gene encodes CDR1 LNHDA and CDR2 SQIVND (reference sequence). In nucleotides, the CDR3 is TGTGCCAGTAGTACAGTGCCTAGCGGGGGCCAAGAGACCCAGTACTTC. This encodes CASSTVPSGGQETQYF.

This clonotype was observed a few times. DNA for the CDR3: TGTGCCAGCAGCTTAGTTAGCGGGGGGGCTACTAGCACAGATACGCAGTATTTT. Amino acids: CASSLVSGGATSTDTQYF. The V call is TRBV7-2, the J call TRBJ2-3; 11 bases agree with TRBD2. The CDR3 spans 18 residues. CDR1 is SGHTA, CDR2 FQGNSA, per germline. V was clipped by 1 base and J by 0 bases; unmatched bases: 6. The entire variable domain, with the rest obtained from reference TRBV7-2 and TRBJ2-3, is as follows: GAGVSQSPSNKVTEKGKDVELRCDPISGHTALYWYRQSLGQGLEFLIYFQGNSAPDKSGLPSDRFSAERTGGSVSTLTIQRTQQEDSAVYLCASSLVSGGATSTDTQYFGPGTRLTVL.

This clonotype turned up a few times. The chain's CDR3 is CASSLGTGGLYEQYF. For the CDR3, the DNA is TGTGCCAGCAGCTTGGGGACAGGGGGCCTCTACGAGCAGTACTTC. The V gene is TRBV5-4, the J gene TRBJ2-7, with TRBD1 matching over 11 bases. The ends lost 0 bases at V and 3 bases at J; junction bases unmatched: 2. The CDR3 runs to 15 residues. Germline V lookup: CDR1 SGHNT, CDR2 YYREEE (reference sequence).

The rearrangement links TRBV18 to TRBJ1-2; D is uncertain. CDR1 is KGHSH and CDR2 is LQKENI in the germline V gene. V was trimmed by 1 base and J by 6 bases, leaving 9 bases between them. The CDR3 has 13 residues. The CDR3 here is CASSPLAGDGYTF. CDR3 nucleotides: TGTGCCAGCTCACCACTGGCCGGGGATGGCTACACCTTC.

The chain employs TRBV12-3 or TRBV12-4 and TRBJ1-2, with TRBD1 matching 7 bases. Trimming at V came to 6 bases and at J to 2 bases, leaving 0 bases not matched to a gene. CDR3 size: 12 residues. The CDR3 region has the DNA TGTGCCAGCAGACAGGGGAACTATGGCTACACCTTC. It is translated as CASRQGNYGYTF.

The genes are TRBV18 and TRBJ1-4; D is unresolved. The CDR3 sequence is 14 residues long. Trimming shortened V by 6 bases and J by 3 bases, and 11 bases separated the two germline ends. Germline CDR1 KGHSH, CDR2 LQKENI. The CDR3 coding sequence is TGTGCCAGCTCCTGGACGGGAGCTAATGAAAAACTGTTTTTT. Its translation is CASSWTGANEKLFF.

There are a few counts of this clonotype. The CDR3 DNA reads TGTGCCACCAGTGAGGGGGCAGCCTTTTACCAAGAGACCCAGTACTTC. It codes for CATSEGAAFYQETQYF. The gene calls are TRBV24-1 and TRBJ2-5, with D possibly TRBD1 on 6 matching bases. In germline, CDR1 is KGHDR, CDR2 SFDVKD. V was shortened by 4 bases and J by 0 bases, with 14 bases between the two germline ends. The CDR3 covers 16 residues.

This chain links TRBV2 with TRBJ2-2; D ambiguous. CDR3 size: 15 residues. The germline gives CDR1 SNHLY, CDR2 FYNNEI. V gave up 4 bases and J gave up 1 base, with 10 bases separating them. CDR3 sequence: CASSVGQVNTGELFF. CDR3 nucleotides: TGTGCCAGCAGTGTAGGGCAGGTGAACACCGGGGAGCTGTTTTTT.

By sample fraction, this clonotype is medium-sized. This chain joins TRBV6-5 and TRBJ1-1, with D possibly matching TRBD1 (5 bases). CDR3 length equals 17 residues. CDR1 MNHEY and CDR2 SVGAGI come from the germline V gene. The V end was cut by 0 bases, the J end by 0 bases, with 14 bases between. The CDR3 spells CASSYSKPGYMNTEAFF. In DNA form, the CDR3 reads TGTGCCAGCAGTTACTCGAAACCAGGGTATATGAACACTGAAGCTTTCTTT.

The count of this clonotype is one. This chain links TRBV19 with TRBJ1-1; D is perhaps TRBD1 (6 bases). Germline CDR1 LNHDA, CDR2 SQIVND (reference sequence). The CDR3 extends over 13 amino acids. The ends were cut back, 8 bases at V and 7 bases at J, with 17 bases in the middle. The CDR3 loop is CASGILGQNEAFF. The DNA for the CDR3 is TGTGCCAGTGGAATTCTAGGACAGAATGAAGCTTTCTTT.

The chain couples TRBV25-1 to TRBJ2-6; 7 nucleotides line up with TRBD1. Germline CDR1 reads MGHDK; CDR2 reads SYGVNS. The CDR3 length is 17 residues. With 10 bases clipped from V and 0 bases from J, the junction kept 12 bases outside the gene matches. CDR3 nucleotides: TGTGCCACCGCGCCGGGACAGCCCTTCTCTGGGGCCAACGTCCTGACTTTC. Translated, it gives CATAPGQPFSGANVLTF.

This clonotype was seen a few times. The chain recombines TRBV20-1 with TRBJ1-3, with D maybe TRBD1 (5 bases). The germline gives CDR1 DFQATT, CDR2 SNEGSKA (reference sequence). Trimming removed 3 bases at V and 0 bases at J, with 12 bases between. This CDR3 contains 15 residues. The CDR3 reads CSARGLRGSGNTIYF. CDR3 nucleotides: TGCAGTGCTAGGGGACTCCGGGGCTCTGGAAACACCATATATTTT.

In this sample, this clonotype turned up a few times. The chain couples TRBV5-4 to TRBJ1-6, with D perhaps matching TRBD1 (6 bases). This CDR3 is built from 12 residues. V lost 2 bases and J lost 13, with 10 bases in between. The V gene's germline CDR1 is SGHNT and CDR2 YYREEE (reference sequence). The CDR3 nucleotides are TGTGCCAGCAGCTTAGGGGGAGGGCCCCTCCACTTT. Its protein is CASSLGGGPLHF.

V is TRBV12-3 or TRBV12-4 and J is TRBJ2-1; 9 bases agree with TRBD2. This CDR3 is built from 16 residues. The ends lost 6 bases at V and 12 bases at J; junction bases unmatched: 18. The DNA for the CDR3 is TGTGCCAGCAGCCAAGCCTATAGCGGGGGAAGTCTAAGGCAGTTCTTC. Protein product: CASSQAYSGGSLRQFF.

This clonotype occurred a few times. V usage is TRBV24-1 and J usage is TRBJ2-5; D gene unclear. Trimming took 4 bases from V and 0 from J, leaving 5 bases between them. The germline V gene has CDR1 KGHDR and CDR2 SFDVKD. This CDR3 is 13 amino acids long. As DNA, the CDR3 is TGTGCCACCAGTGACGGGTACCAAGAGACCCAGTACTTC. Translating gives CATSDGYQETQYF.

This chain links TRBV7-8 with TRBJ2-7, with TRBD2 matching over 8 bases. In germline, CDR1 is SGHVS, CDR2 FQNEAQ. Losses at the gene ends were 1 base for V and 0 bases for J; bases not matched to a gene: 2. The CDR3 extends over 15 amino acids. CDR3 sequence (DNA): TGTGCCAGCAGCTTAGGCGGGGGGAACTCCTACGAGCAGTACTTC. It is translated as CASSLGGGNSYEQYF.

This clonotype was observed a few times. The chain links TRBV7-9 to TRBJ1-4, with 7 bases identical to TRBD1. CDR1 and CDR2 from the germline V gene are SEHNR and FQNEAQ (reference sequence). The J segment lost 7 bases and the V segment lost 4 bases, leaving 6 bases of the junction unmatched. The CDR3 has 14 residues. The CDR3 coding sequence is TGTGCCAGCAGCTGGGGGACAGCCGCTGAAAAACTGTTTTTT. Translating gives CASSWGTAAEKLFF.

This clonotype has a handful of counts. The rearrangement joins TRBV12-3 or TRBV12-4 to TRBJ1-6; D perhaps matches TRBD1 (5 bases). V was trimmed by 3 bases and J by 7 bases, leaving 10 bases between them. The CDR3 length is 14 residues. The CDR3 DNA reads as TGTGCCAGCAGTTTTGGGACGGCAAATTCACCCCTCCACTTT. Translation gives CASSFGTANSPLHF.

This rearrangement joins TRBV11-2 to TRBJ2-7; tentatively, D is TRBD1 or TRBD2 (5 bases each). Germline CDR1 is SGHAT and CDR2 is FQNNGV. The ends were cut back, 4 bases at V and 3 bases at J, with 13 bases in the middle. CDR3 length: 14 amino acids. The CDR3 DNA sequence: TGTGCCAGCAGCTGGGGACGCACGAGCTACGAGCAGTACTTC. This sequence encodes CASSWGRTSYEQYF.

This clonotype came up a few times. The chain joins TRBV7-2 to TRBJ1-1; a weak D match, TRBD1 (5 bases). Germline V gene sequence: CDR1 SGHTA, CDR2 FQGNSA. V lost 2 bases, J lost 0 bases, and 7 bases lay in between. The CDR3 has 14 residues. CDR3 DNA sequence: TGTGCCAGCAGCTTACAGGGAATGAACACTGAAGCTTTCTTT. Protein sequence: CASSLQGMNTEAFF.

This clonotype was counted once. The chain uses TRBV20-1 and TRBJ1-4, with 7 bases fitting TRBD1. The CDR3 runs to 14 residues. The germline V gene has CDR1 DFQATT and CDR2 SNEGSKA (reference sequence). After removal of 7 bases from V and 3 bases from J, the junction contained 8 bases not matched to a gene. The CDR3 region has the DNA TGCAGTGTTAACTCAGGGGGAGCTAATGAAAAACTGTTTTTT. This gives the protein CSVNSGGANEKLFF.

Sample share makes this clonotype medium-sized. The gene calls are TRBV20-1 and TRBJ2-3, with TRBD2 matching 9 bases. Germline V lookup: CDR1 DFQATT, CDR2 SNEGSKA (reference sequence). This CDR3 is built from 15 residues. V was pared by 3 bases and J by 4 bases, with 8 bases of the junction left unmatched. The CDR3 nucleotides are TGCAGTGCTAGTTTTCCAGCGGGGGGTGCAGATACGCAGTATTTT. Its protein is CSASFPAGGADTQYF.

This chain connects TRBV4-2 to TRBJ1-4, with D maybe TRBD1 (5 bases). The CDR3 consists of 15 residues. Looked up from germline, CDR1 is LGHNA and CDR2 is YNFKEQ. Trimming stripped 0 bases from V and 0 bases from J, with 5 bases between. CDR3 DNA: TGTGCCAGCAGCCAAGAGGGGGCAACTAATGAAAAACTGTTTTTT. Amino acids: CASSQEGATNEKLFF.